This entry lists 23 T cell receptor beta chains sequenced from one sample in a study of blood T cell repertoires in COVID-19. The assay was immunoSEQ multiplex PCR, and TCRdb's table has in-frame clones only and misses some. The sample records roughly 140,000 clones, over 80% being singletons. The specimen sequenced was PBMCs or T cells enriched from blood (not recorded which). These TCRs come from a woman aged 45 to 65 who had been exposed to COVID-19.

The chain employs TRBV7-9 and TRBJ1-4, with a weak D call TRBD1 (6 bases). Germline assignment: CDR1 SEHNR and CDR2 FQNEAQ (reference sequence). This CDR3 is built from 14 residues. V lost 3 bases, J lost 8 bases, and 13 bases lay in between. The CDR3 protein is CASSFTGGREKLFF. The CDR3 DNA is TGTGCCAGCAGCTTTACGGGGGGCCGGGAAAAACTGTTTTTT.

The chain couples TRBV11-2 to TRBJ1-5; a possible D gene is TRBD1 (5 bases). This CDR3 region has 14 residues. V was trimmed by 5 bases and J by 3 bases, leaving 11 bases between them. The V gene's germline CDR1 is SGHAT and CDR2 FQNNGV. CDR3 sequence (DNA): TGTGCCAGCAGCCAAACAGGTAACAATCAGCCCCAGCATTTT. Translating it yields CASSQTGNNQPQHF.

The gene calls are TRBV6-5 and TRBJ1-5; unclear D gene. Germline-derived CDR1 and CDR2 are MNHEY and SVGAGI. The V end lost 6 bases, the J end lost 0 bases, and 12 bases lay between the germline ends. The CDR3 contains 15 residues. The CDR3 is CASSLGPFSNQPQHF. As DNA, the CDR3 is TGTGCCAGCAGCCTTGGGCCCTTTAGCAATCAGCCCCAGCATTTT.

The DNA for the CDR3 is TGCGCCAGCCCGCCCCCCTGGCGGGGGCTCACAGATACGCAGTATTTT. Residues: CASPPPWRGLTDTQYF. The genes are TRBV5-1 and TRBJ2-3, with D perhaps matching TRBD2 (7 bases). CDR1 is SGHRS, CDR2 YFSETQ, per germline. CDR3 length equals 16 residues. V gave up 7 bases and J gave up 2 bases, with 20 bases separating them.

This clone has just a few counts. V is TRBV11-1 and J is TRBJ2-1; tentatively, D is TRBD2 (6 bases). This CDR3 comprises 15 residues. The germline V and J ends were trimmed by 5 bases and 6 bases, with 17 bases remaining between them. Germline CDR1 is SGHAT and CDR2 is FQDESV (reference sequence). CDR3: CASSPPGRGANEQFF. The CDR3 DNA is TGTGCCAGCAGCCCTCCGGGGCGCGGGGCCAATGAGCAGTTCTTC. The full variable domain, rest sourced from reference TRBV11-1 and TRBJ2-1, is EAEVAQSPRYKITEKSQAVAFWCDPISGHATLYWYRQILGQGPELLVQFQDESVVDDSQLPKDRFSAERLKGVDSTLKIQPAELGDSAMYLCASSPPGRGANEQFFGPGTRLTVL.

This clone was found once. This chain joins TRBV11-2 and TRBJ1-6; D might be TRBD1 (6 bases). Trimming left V 5 bases short and J 7 bases short, with 12 bases between. This CDR3 is built from 14 residues. Germline loops: CDR1 SGHAT, CDR2 FQNNGV. The CDR3 loop reads CASSIPTGNSPLHF. CDR3 coding DNA: TGTGCCAGCAGCATCCCGACAGGCAATTCACCCCTCCACTTT. The full variable domain, its missing parts supplied by reference TRBV11-2 and TRBJ1-6, is EAGVAQSPRYKIIEKRQSVAFWCNPISGHATLYWYQQILGQGPKLLIQFQNNGVVDDSQLPKDRFSAERLKGVDSTLKIQPAKLEDSAVYLCASSIPTGNSPLHFGNGTRLTVT.

This chain connects TRBV7-8 to TRBJ1-1; weak D call: TRBD1 (5 bases). The V gene's germline CDR1 is SGHVS and CDR2 FQNEAQ. Trimming shortened V by 2 bases and J by 5 bases, and 15 bases separated the two germline ends. The CDR3 covers 15 residues. The CDR3 sequence is CASSLSTWGGTEAFF. The DNA for the CDR3 is TGTGCCAGCAGCTTATCCACCTGGGGGGGAACTGAAGCTTTCTTT.

This clone was seen once. This chain uses TRBV19 with TRBJ2-5; possible D gene TRBD2, 6 bases. The CDR3 is 14 amino acids. CDR1 and CDR2 from the germline V gene are LNHDA and SQIVND (reference sequence). Trimming took off 3 bases at V and 7 bases at J, with 15 bases between the two ends. CDR3 sequence: CASSMEAGPGTQYF. In DNA form, the CDR3 reads TGTGCCAGTAGTATGGAGGCGGGACCTGGGACCCAGTACTTC.

This clone has a single count. The chain links TRBV7-3 to TRBJ2-3, with 13 bases aligning to TRBD2. The CDR3 covers 21 residues. Germline values: CDR1 SGHTA, CDR2 FQGTGA. V lost 2 bases to trimming and J lost 5 bases; unmatched junction nucleotides: 19. DNA of the CDR3: TGTGCCAGCAGCTTACGGGCCCCTCCGGGACTAGCGGGGACCCAGCGAGATACGCAGTATTTT. This translates into CASSLRAPPGLAGTQRDTQYF.

This chain connects TRBV6-5 to TRBJ2-7; D perhaps matches TRBD2 (5 bases). The germline V and J ends were trimmed by 6 bases and 2 bases, with 14 bases remaining between them. From germline, CDR1 is MNHEY and CDR2 SVGAGI. The CDR3 length is 14 residues. CDR3 residues: CASRHPSPAYEQYF. CDR3 nucleotide sequence: TGTGCCAGCAGACACCCTAGCCCAGCCTACGAGCAGTACTTC.

About this clone: This sample includes further DNA sequences coding for the same CDR3. CDR3 sequence reads: CSAGQGRYEQYF. The DNA for the CDR3 is TGCAGCGCCGGTCAGGGCCGCTACGAGCAGTACTTC. The chain employs TRBV29-1 and TRBJ2-7, with D perhaps matching TRBD1 (5 bases). Trimming cost V 7 bases and J 3 bases, with 13 bases left between them. Germline CDR1 reads SQVTM; CDR2 reads ANQGSEA. This CDR3 spans 12 amino acids.

This clone came up once. V gene TRBV19 combines with J gene TRBJ1-5, with TRBD1 as a possible D gene (6 bases). Trimming removed 8 bases at V and 3 bases at J, with 17 bases between. The length of the CDR3 is 15 residues. Germline lookup yields CDR1 LNHDA and CDR2 SQIVND (reference sequence). CDR3 bases: TGTGCCAGTGGTCCCCGGGGGGCCAACAATCAGCCCCAGCATTTT. As protein: CASGPRGANNQPQHF.

The rearrangement joins TRBV28 to TRBJ2-7, with TRBD2 matching 8 bases. CDR1 and CDR2 (germline): MDHEN, SYDVKM. The V and J ends lost 2 bases and 4 bases, in that order; junction bases with no gene match: 10. The CDR3 is made up of 16 amino acids. The CDR3 sequence is CASSLAGGKIGYEQYF. For the CDR3, the DNA is TGTGCCAGCAGTTTAGCGGGGGGAAAAATAGGATACGAGCAGTACTTC.

The rearrangement uses TRBV7-2 and TRBJ1-1; tentative D call: TRBD1 (6 bases). The CDR3 spans 13 residues. In germline, CDR1 is SGHTA, CDR2 FQGNSA. V was cut by 1 base and J by 9 bases, with 12 bases left in between. The CDR3 region has the DNA TGTGCCAGCAGCTTAGGAGGAACAGGGAAAGCTTTCTTT. It translates to CASSLGGTGKAFF.

This chain joins TRBV10-2 and TRBJ1-3, with 7 bases matching TRBD1. After removal of 8 bases from V and 2 bases from J, the junction contained 9 bases not matched to a gene. The CDR3 runs to 15 residues. Germline V gene sequence: CDR1 WSHSY, CDR2 SAAADI. Written as DNA, the CDR3 is TGCGCCAGCGCCTACAGGGGCAGGACTGGAAACACCATATATTTT. Amino acid sequence: CASAYRGRTGNTIYF.

This clone was recorded a few times. The chain links TRBV12-5 to TRBJ1-5, with D perhaps matching TRBD1 (6 bases). V was shortened by 3 bases and J by 7 bases, with 13 bases between the two germline ends. Per the germline V gene, CDR1 is LGHNT and CDR2 is FRNRAP. The CDR3 has 14 residues. CDR3 in DNA: TGTGCTAGTGGTTTCGGGGGGCGCGGGCAGCCCCAGCATTTT. It encodes CASGFGGRGQPQHF.

This rearrangement joins TRBV5-4 to TRBJ2-1; 7 nucleotides match TRBD1. Germline V lookup: CDR1 SGHNT, CDR2 YYREEE (reference sequence). The ends lost 3 bases at V and 6 bases at J; junction bases unmatched: 18. The CDR3 has 18 amino acids. The CDR3 bases are TGTGCCAGCAGCTCTCACAAGCGACGACAGGGTGATGGCAATGAGCAGTTCTTC. Amino acid sequence: CASSSHKRRQGDGNEQFF. Complete variable domain (other parts from reference TRBV5-4 and TRBJ2-1): ETGVTQSPTHLIKTRGQQVTLRCSSQSGHNTVSWYQQALGQGPQFIFQYYREEENGRGNFPPRFSGLQFPNYSSELNVNALELDDSALYLCASSSHKRRQGDGNEQFFGPGTRLTVL.

The chain joins TRBV4-2 to TRBJ1-5; 8 bases line up with TRBD1. The CDR3 has 18 amino acids. J lost 5 bases, V lost 2 bases, and 14 bases had no gene match. Germline CDR1 LGHNA, CDR2 YNFKEQ. The CDR3 here is CASSQTMTGASPHQPQHF. CDR3 DNA: TGTGCCAGCAGCCAAACCATGACAGGGGCATCGCCACATCAGCCCCAGCATTTT.

The chain uses TRBV12-3 or TRBV12-4 and TRBJ1-2; D gene ambiguous. V was trimmed by 3 bases and J by 2 bases, leaving 7 bases between them. This CDR3 contains 13 residues. In DNA, the CDR3 is TGTGCCAGCAGTTTCCCGGGGAACTATGGCTACACCTTC. Protein product: CASSFPGNYGYTF.

This clone was found once. V is TRBV2 and J is TRBJ1-3; the match to TRBD1 covers 10 bases. Trimming cost V 1 base and J 4 bases; bases outside gene matches: 13. The CDR3 extends over 19 amino acids. The germline V gene encodes CDR1 SNHLY and CDR2 FYNNEI. The CDR3, as DNA: TGTGCCAGCAGTGAAGAGGGCCCGAGGACAGGGGGGAAGGGAAACACCATATATTTT. It translates to CASSEEGPRTGGKGNTIYF.

The V and J genes are TRBV5-6 and TRBJ1-2; TRBD1 matches 8 bases. The CDR3 has 16 amino acids. CDR1 is SGHDT, CDR2 YYEEEE, per germline. V gave up 3 bases and J gave up 4 bases; unmatched junction bases: 11. This chain's CDR3 is CASSSRLDRAVYGYTF. The DNA of the CDR3 is TGTGCCAGCAGCTCGCGATTGGACAGGGCCGTCTATGGCTACACCTTC.

The V gene is TRBV3-1 (or the pseudogene TRBV3-2), the J gene TRBJ2-1; 8 bases map to TRBD1. The ends lost 4 bases at V and 7 bases at J; junction bases unmatched: 12. The CDR3 runs to 16 residues. CDR1 is LGHDT, CDR2 YNNKEL, per germline (reference sequence). DNA of the CDR3: TGTGCCAGCAGCCCCTCCGACAGGGGTAATAATAATGAGCAGTTCTTC. Amino acids: CASSPSDRGNNNEQFF.

The count of this clone is one. The J gene is TRBJ2-5, the V gene TRBV7-2, with 10 bases matching TRBD2. Germline V gene data show CDR1 as SGHTA and CDR2 as FQGNSA. The length of the CDR3 is 19 residues. The junction had 19 bases not matched to a gene; V was cut back by 4 bases and J by 5 bases. The CDR3 DNA reads as TGTGCCAGCAGCTCCCATCGGATCGGACTAGCGGTTGGCGGGGAGACCCAGTACTTC. Translated, it gives CASSSHRIGLAVGGETQYF.